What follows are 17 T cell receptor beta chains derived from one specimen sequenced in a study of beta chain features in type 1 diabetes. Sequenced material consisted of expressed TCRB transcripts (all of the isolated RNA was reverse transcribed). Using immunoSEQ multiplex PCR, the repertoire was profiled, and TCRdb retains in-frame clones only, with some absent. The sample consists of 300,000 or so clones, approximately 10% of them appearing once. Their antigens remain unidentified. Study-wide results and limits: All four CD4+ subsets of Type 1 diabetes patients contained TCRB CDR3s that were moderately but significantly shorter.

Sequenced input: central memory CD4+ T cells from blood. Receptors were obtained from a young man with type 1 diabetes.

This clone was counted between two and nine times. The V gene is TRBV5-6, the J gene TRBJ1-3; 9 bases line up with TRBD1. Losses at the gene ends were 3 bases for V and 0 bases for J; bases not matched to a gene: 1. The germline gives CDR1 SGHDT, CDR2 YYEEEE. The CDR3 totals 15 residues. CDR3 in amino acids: CASSWDRASGNTIYF. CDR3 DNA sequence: TGTGCCAGCAGCTGGGACAGGGCCTCTGGAAACACCATATATTTT.

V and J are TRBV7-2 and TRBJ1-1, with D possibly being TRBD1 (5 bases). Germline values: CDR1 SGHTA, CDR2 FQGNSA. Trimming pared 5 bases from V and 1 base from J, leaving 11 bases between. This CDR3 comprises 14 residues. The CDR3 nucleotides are TGTGCCAGCAGCCTTTATACAGGGAACACTGAAGCTTTCTTT. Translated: CASSLYTGNTEAFF. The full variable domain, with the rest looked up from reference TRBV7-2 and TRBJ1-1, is GAGVSQSPSNKVTEKGKDVELRCDPISGHTALYWYRQSLGQGLEFLIYFQGNSAPDKSGLPSDRFSAERTGGSVSTLTIQRTQQEDSAVYLCASSLYTGNTEAFFGQGTRLTVV.

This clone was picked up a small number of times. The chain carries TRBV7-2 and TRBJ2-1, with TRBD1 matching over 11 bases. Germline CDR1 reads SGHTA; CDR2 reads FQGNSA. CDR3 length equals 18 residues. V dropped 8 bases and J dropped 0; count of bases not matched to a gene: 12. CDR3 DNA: TGTGCCAGCGGCTCGGGACAGGGGGTCCTGAGCTCCTACAATGAGCAGTTCTTC. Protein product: CASGSGQGVLSSYNEQFF.

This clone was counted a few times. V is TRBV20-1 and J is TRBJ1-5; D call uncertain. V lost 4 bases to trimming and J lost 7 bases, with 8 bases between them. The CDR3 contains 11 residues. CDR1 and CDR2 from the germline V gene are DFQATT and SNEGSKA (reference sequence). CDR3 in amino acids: CSATGEQPQHF. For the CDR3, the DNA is TGCAGTGCTACAGGTGAACAGCCCCAGCATTTT.

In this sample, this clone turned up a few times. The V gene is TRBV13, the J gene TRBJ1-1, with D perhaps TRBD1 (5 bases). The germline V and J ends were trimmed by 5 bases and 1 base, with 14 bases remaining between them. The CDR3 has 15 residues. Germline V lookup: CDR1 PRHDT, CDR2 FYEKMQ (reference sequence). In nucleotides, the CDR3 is TGTGCCAGCAGCGCCCTGGGAGGGGAGAACACTGAAGCTTTCTTT. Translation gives CASSALGGENTEAFF.

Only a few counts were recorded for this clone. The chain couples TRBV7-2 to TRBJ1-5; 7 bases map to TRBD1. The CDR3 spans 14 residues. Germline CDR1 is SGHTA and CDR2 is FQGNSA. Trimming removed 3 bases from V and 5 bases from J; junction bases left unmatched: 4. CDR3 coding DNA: TGTGCCAGCAGCTTCAGGGGGATGGATCAGCCCCAGCATTTT. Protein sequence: CASSFRGMDQPQHF.

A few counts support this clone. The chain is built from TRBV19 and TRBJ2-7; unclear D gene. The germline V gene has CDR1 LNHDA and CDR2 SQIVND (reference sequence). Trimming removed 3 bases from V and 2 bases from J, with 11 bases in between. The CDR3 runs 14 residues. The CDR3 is CASSINEEAYEQYF. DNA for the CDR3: TGTGCCAGTAGTATCAACGAGGAAGCCTACGAGCAGTACTTC.

DNA for the CDR3: TGTGCCAGCAGCCGGGACTACCAGCACAATGAGCAGTTCTTC. As protein: CASSRDYQHNEQFF. J is TRBJ2-1 and V is TRBV6-5; 7 bases map to TRBD2. The CDR3 has 14 amino acids. V lost 6 bases and J lost 5; bases outside the gene matches: 7. The germline V gene has CDR1 MNHEY and CDR2 SVGAGI.

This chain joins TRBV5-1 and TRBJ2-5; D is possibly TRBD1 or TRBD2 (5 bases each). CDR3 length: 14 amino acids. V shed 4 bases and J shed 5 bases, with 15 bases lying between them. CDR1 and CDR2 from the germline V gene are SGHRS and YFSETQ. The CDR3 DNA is TGCGCCAGCAGCCCGTCGAGGGGTGGGGAGACCCAGTACTTC. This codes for CASSPSRGGETQYF.

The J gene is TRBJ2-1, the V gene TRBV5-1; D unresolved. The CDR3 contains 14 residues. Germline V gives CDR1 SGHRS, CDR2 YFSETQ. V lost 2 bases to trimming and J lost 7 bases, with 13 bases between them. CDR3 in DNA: TGCGCCAGCAGCTTCCCAACCGTGGGGAATGAGCAGTTCTTC. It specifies CASSFPTVGNEQFF. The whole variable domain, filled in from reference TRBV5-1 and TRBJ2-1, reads KAGVTQTPRYLIKTRGQQVTLSCSPISGHRSVSWYQQTPGQGLQFLFEYFSETQRNKGNFPGRFSGRQFSNSRSEMNVSTLELGDSALYLCASSFPTVGNEQFFGPGTRLTVL.

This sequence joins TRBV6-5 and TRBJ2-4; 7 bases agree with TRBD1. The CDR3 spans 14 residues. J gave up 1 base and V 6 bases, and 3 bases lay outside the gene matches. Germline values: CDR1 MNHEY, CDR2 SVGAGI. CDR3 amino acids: CASSPTGAKNIQYF. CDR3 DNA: TGTGCCAGCAGCCCGACAGGGGCCAAAAACATTCAGTACTTC.

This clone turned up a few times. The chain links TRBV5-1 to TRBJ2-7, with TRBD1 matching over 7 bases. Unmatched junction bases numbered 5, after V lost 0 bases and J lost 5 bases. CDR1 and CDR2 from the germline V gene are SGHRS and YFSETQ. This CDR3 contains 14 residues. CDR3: CASSLAPGGDEQYF. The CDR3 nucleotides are TGCGCCAGCAGCTTGGCCCCAGGGGGTGACGAGCAGTACTTC.

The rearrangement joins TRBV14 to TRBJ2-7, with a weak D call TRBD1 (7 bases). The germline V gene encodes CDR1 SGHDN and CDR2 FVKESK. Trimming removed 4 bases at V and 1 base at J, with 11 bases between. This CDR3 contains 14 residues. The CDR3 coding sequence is TGTGCCAGCAGCCGGAGGGACAGTTCCTACGAGCAGTACTTC. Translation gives CASSRRDSSYEQYF.

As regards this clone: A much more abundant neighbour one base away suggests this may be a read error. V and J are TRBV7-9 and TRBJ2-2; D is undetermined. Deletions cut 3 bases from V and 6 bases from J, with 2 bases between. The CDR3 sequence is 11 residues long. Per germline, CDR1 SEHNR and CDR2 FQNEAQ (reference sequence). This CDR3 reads CASSFPGELFF. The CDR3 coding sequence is TGTGCCAGCAGCTTCCCCGGGGAGCTGTTTTTT.

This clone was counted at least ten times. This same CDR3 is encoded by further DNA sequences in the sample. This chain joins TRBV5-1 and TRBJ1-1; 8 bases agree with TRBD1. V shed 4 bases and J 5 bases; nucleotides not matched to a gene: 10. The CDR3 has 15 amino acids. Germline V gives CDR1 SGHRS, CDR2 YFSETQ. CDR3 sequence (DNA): TGCGCCAGCAGCGGAGGACAGGGTGGTTGGACTGAAGCTTTCTTT. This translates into CASSGGQGGWTEAFF.

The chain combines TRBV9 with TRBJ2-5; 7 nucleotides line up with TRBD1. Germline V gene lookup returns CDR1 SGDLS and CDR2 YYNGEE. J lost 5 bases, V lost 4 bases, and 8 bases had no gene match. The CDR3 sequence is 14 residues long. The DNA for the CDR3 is TGTGCCAGCAGCATACAGGGGTTGGCTGAGACCCAGTACTTC. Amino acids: CASSIQGLAETQYF. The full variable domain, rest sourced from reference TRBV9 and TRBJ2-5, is DSGVTQTPKHLITATGQRVTLRCSPRSGDLSVYWYQQSLDQGLQFLIQYYNGEERAKGNILERFSAQQFPDLHSELNLSSLELGDSALYFCASSIQGLAETQYFGPGTRLLVL.

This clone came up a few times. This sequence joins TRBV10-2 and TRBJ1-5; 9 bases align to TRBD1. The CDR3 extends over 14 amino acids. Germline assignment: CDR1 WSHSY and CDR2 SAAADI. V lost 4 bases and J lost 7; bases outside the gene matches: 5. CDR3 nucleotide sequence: TGCGCCAGCAGTGTGACAGGGGGAGACCAGCCCCAGCATTTT. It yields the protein CASSVTGGDQPQHF.